Following are 3 T cell receptor beta chains from one sample sequenced in a study of cytomegalovirus exposure and HLA in healthy donors (dated by TCRdb to about 2017). The library was made by the immunoSEQ multiplex PCR assay. For the multiplex PCR, a mixture combining 60 forward primers for TCR Vbeta segments and 13 reverse primers for TCR Jbeta segments was used. Drawn from immuneACCESS, this table holds only the in-frame rearrangements with V and J called that TCRdb kept. Clones are partly lost; checked studies trace under half to an unresolved V gene and leave the rest unexplained. Within this sample are 90,000 to 100,000 clones, with approximately 77% of them counted one time only. The top ten clones comprise around 5% of the sample. Material: PBMCs. All receptors derive from a woman aged 40 to 50 in good health and CMV-seronegative.

The CDR3 spells CASSQLPGRDEKLFF. CDR3 in DNA: TGCGCCAGCAGCCAACTGCCAGGGCGTGATGAAAAACTGTTTTTT. The chain recombines TRBV4-1 with TRBJ1-4, with TRBD1 as a possible D gene (5 bases). Germline CDR1 reads MGHRA; CDR2 reads YSYEKL. Trimming cost V 2 bases and J 6 bases, with 13 bases left between them. This CDR3 region has 15 residues.

The chain recombines TRBV28 with TRBJ1-2; 7 bases are shared with TRBD1. The trim removed 8 bases at V and 4 bases at J, leaving 7 bases unmatched. This CDR3 contains 13 residues. Germline V gene data show CDR1 as MDHEN and CDR2 as SYDVKM. CDR3 in amino acids: CASGGGGTYGYTF. For the CDR3, the DNA is TGTGCCAGCGGAGGAGGGGGCACCTATGGCTACACCTTC.

The rearrangement links TRBV2 to TRBJ1-6; D gene unclear. Germline assignment: CDR1 SNHLY and CDR2 FYNNEI. The CDR3 contains 14 residues. V was pared by 1 base and J by 8 bases, with 9 bases between. This chain's CDR3 is CASSEGDGDSPLHF. As DNA, the CDR3 is TGTGCCAGCAGTGAAGGTGACGGGGATTCACCCCTCCACTTT. The entire variable domain, with the rest obtained from reference TRBV2 and TRBJ1-6, is as follows: EPEVTQTPSHQVTQMGQEVILRCVPISNHLYFYWYRQILGQKVEFLVSFYNNEISEKSEIFDDQFSVERPDGSNFTLKIRSTKLEDSAMYFCASSEGDGDSPLHFGNGTRLTVT.